The clone carrying this TCR beta chain appeared many times. Its target is not known. The record originates from a study of neurological immune-mediated disorders. Time point indicated: longitudinal time-point 2. Points from the study as a whole: Levels of TCR clonal expansion peaked in HTLV-1-associated myelopathy and reached their lowest in multiple sclerosis, under those of healthy controls.

The method for making cDNA was 5'RACE, and it used 10-nucleotide random UMIs. Over 170 million TCR-beta sequences from 15-18 subjects came from every sequencing run. Using its own MiXCR run on the 5' RACE reads, TCRdb lists one record per CDR3 protein. The sample has 100,000 or so distinct CDR3 sequences; under 15% are singletons. Material: PBMCs. The TCR sequence derives from a female donor with HTLV-1-associated myelopathy (HAM/TSP).

DNA for the CDR3: TGTGCCAGCAGCTGGCCGGGGGAGCGGGGGGGCGGGGCCAACGTCCTGACTTTC. Residues: CASSWPGERGGGANVLTF. V gene TRBV7-2 combines with J gene TRBJ2-6, with 10 bases fitting TRBD2. The CDR3 has 18 residues. Germline CDR1 reads SGHTA; CDR2 reads FQGNSA. Trimming cost V 4 bases and J 4 bases; bases outside gene matches: 10.